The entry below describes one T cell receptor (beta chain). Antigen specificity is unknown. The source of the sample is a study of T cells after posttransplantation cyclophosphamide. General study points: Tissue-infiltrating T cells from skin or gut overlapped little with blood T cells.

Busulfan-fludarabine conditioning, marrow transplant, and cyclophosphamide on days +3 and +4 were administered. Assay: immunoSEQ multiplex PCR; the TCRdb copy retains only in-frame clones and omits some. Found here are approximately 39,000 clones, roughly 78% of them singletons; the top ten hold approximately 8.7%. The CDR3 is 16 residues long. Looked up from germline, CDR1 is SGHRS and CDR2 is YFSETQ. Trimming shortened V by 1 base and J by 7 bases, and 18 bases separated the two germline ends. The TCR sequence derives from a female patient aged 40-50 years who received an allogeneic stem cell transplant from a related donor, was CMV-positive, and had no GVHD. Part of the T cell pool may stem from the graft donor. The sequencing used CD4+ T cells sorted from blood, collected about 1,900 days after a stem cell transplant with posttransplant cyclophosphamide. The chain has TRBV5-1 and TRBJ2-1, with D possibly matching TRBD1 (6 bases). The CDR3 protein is CASSLNEQGPGNEQFF. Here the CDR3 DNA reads TGCGCCAGCAGCTTGAATGAACAGGGTCCGGGTAATGAGCAGTTCTTC. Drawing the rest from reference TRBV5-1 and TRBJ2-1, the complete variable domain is KAGVTQTPRYLIKTRGQQVTLSCSPISGHRSVSWYQQTPGQGLQFLFEYFSETQRNKGNFPGRFSGRQFSNSRSEMNVSTLELGDSALYLCASSLNEQGPGNEQFFGPGTRLTVL.